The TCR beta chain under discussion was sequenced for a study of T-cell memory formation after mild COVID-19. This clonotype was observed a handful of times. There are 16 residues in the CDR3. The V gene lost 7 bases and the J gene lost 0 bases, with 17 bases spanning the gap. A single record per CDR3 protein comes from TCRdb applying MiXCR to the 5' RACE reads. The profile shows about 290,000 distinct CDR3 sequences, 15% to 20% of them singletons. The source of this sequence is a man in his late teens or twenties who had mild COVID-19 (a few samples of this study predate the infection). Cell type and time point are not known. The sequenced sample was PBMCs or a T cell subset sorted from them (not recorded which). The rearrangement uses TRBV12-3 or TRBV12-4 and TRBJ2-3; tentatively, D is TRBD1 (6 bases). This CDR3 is CASNFLLGGSTDTQYF. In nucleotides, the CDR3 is TGTGCCAGCAATTTCCTCCTAGGGGGAAGCACAGATACGCAGTATTTT.